This T cell receptor (beta chain) was profiled in a study of blood T cell repertoires in COVID-19 (dated by TCRdb to the early 2020s). Concerning the study at large: The collaborator samples originated in the United States, Italy and Spain and spanned the acute and convalescent phases of COVID-19. The prospective study material was composed of cDNA or gDNA derived from T cells, B-cell-depleted T cells, or PBMCs. Deeply sampled blood TCRbeta repertoires from subjects exposed to, actively infected with, or recovered from COVID-19 were included in the dataset. The repertoires were released in a freely available public database meant as a resource for research on the immune response to SARS-CoV-2. Samples were obtained from the ongoing ImmuneRACE study (first 160 participants) and from some 1,200 subjects provided by 6 global collaborators. The sample metadata nearly always contained a de-identified subject ID, COVID-19 status, age in years and sex. HLA class I and class II types, where available, came from metadata supplied by the sample provider rather than from assay-based typing. The paper's findings and limits, for the study overall: Clinical and demographic metadata were provided uncurated, with the amount varying by source and participant.

On this clone itself: Its antigen target is currently unknown. No per-base quality is available; no much larger clone lies one base away.

TCRbeta CDR3 regions were amplified from genomic DNA using the immunoSEQ Assay, a bias-controlled multiplex PCR. In the authors' own workflow: The number of nucleated cells in each sample was estimated by amplification of reference gene primers within the assay. To quantify the absolute abundance of each unique TCRbeta CDR3 rearrangement, sequence reads were collapsed and filtered. For each sample, productive Simpson clonality was calculated as the square root of Simpson's diversity index over productive rearrangements. Sourced from immuneACCESS, this table was stored by TCRdb with only in-frame sequences that have V and J called. A share of the clones is absent; for the studies checked, an unresolved V gene accounts for under half, and the remainder has no known explanation. For V, J and clone size, that table is used; D and trimming come from the DNA. The sample contains over 200,000 clones, roughly 90% of them found a single time. The top ten constitute 1.9% of the sample.

Per the germline V gene, MDHEN is the CDR1 and SYDVKM is the CDR2. The cysteine opens and the phenylalanine closes a CDR3 of 14 amino acids. The sequence is cut down to CDR3 DNA, 42 bases in frame from base 1. Germline trimming amounts to 4 bases on V and 5 bases on J, with 5 as the count of junction bases outside the gene matches. Collaborating institutions collected whole blood in K2EDTA tubes following their own protocols. For TCRbeta analysis, collaborator samples were shipped as frozen whole blood, as isolated PBMCs, or as DNA extracted from either sample type. Recombination joined TRBV28 with TRBJ1-1; 9 bases in the middle match TRBD1. The TCR sequence derives from a man aged 40-50 years with active or convalescent COVID-19. Input material: peripheral blood. The nucleotides are TGTGCCAGCAGTTCAGCGGGGACAGGGACTGAAGCTTTCTTT. This is translated as CASSSAGTGTEAFF.